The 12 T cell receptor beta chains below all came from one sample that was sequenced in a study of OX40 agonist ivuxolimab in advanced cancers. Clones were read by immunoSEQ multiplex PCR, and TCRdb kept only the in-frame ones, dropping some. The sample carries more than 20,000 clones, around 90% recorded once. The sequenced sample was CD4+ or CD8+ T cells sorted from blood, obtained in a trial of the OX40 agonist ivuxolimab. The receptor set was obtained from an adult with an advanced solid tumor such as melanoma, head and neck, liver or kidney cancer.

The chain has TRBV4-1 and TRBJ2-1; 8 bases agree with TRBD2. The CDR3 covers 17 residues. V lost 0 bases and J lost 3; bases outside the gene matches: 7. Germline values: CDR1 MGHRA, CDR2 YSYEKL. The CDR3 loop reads CASSQEGLVDRYNEQFF. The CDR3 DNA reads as TGCGCCAGCAGCCAAGAGGGACTAGTTGATCGCTACAATGAGCAGTTCTTC.

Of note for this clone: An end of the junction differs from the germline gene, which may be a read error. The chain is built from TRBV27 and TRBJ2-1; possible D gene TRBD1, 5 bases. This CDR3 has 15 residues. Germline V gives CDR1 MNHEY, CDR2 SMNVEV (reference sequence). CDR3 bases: TGTGCCAGCAGTCTATCGGACACCGCCTACAATGAGCAGTTCTTC. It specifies CASSLSDTAYNEQFF.

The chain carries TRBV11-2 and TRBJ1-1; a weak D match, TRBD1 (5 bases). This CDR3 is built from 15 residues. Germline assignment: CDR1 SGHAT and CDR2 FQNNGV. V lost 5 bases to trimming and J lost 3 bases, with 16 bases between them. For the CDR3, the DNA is TGTGCCAGCAGCCAGATGGCGGGGGTTGACACTGAAGCTTTCTTT. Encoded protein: CASSQMAGVDTEAFF.

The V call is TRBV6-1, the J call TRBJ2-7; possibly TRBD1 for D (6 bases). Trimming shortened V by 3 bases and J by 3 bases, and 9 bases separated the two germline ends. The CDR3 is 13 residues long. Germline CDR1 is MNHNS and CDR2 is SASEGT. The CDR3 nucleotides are TGTGCCAGCAGTGACGGACAGAACTACGAGCAGTACTTC. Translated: CASSDGQNYEQYF.

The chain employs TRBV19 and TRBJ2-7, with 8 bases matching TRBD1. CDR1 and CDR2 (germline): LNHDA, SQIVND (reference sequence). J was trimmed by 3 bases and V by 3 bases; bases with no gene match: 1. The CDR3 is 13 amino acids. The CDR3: CASSIGQGYEQYF. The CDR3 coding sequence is TGTGCCAGTAGTATCGGACAGGGCTACGAGCAGTACTTC.

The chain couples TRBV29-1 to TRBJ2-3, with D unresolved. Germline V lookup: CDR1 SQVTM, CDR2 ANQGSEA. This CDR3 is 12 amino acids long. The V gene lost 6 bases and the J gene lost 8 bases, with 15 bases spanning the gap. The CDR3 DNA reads TGCAGCGTCCCCCCCCCGGATGGTACGCAGTATTTT. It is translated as CSVPPPDGTQYF.

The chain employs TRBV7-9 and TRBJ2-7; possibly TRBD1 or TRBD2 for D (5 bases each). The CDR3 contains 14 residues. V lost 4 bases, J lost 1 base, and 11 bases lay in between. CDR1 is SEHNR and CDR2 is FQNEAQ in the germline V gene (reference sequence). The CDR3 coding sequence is TGTGCCAGCAGCTCCCGGGACGGATCCTACGAGCAGTACTTC. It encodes CASSSRDGSYEQYF.

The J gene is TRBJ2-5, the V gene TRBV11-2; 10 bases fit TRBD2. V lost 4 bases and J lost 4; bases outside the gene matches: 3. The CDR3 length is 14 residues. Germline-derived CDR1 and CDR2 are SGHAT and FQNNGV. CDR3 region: CASSWSGGGETQYF. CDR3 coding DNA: TGTGCCAGCAGCTGGAGCGGGGGGGGAGAGACCCAGTACTTC.

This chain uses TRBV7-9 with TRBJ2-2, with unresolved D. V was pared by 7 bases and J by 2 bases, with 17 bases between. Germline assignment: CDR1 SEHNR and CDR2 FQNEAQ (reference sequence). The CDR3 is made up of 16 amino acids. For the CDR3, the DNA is TGTGCCAGCATCCCGCTAGGCCAGCCAAACACCGGGGAGCTGTTTTTT. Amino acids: CASIPLGQPNTGELFF.

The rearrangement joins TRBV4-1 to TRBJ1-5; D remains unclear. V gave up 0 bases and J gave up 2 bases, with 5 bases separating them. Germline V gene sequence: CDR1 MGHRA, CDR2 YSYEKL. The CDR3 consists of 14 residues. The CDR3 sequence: CASSQEAGNQPQHF. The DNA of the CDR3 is TGCGCCAGCAGCCAAGAGGCAGGCAATCAGCCCCAGCATTTT.

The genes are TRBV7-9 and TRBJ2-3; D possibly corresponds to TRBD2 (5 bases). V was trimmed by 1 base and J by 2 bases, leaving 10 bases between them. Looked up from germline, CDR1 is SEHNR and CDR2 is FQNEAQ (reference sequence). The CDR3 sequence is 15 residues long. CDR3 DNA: TGTGCCAGCAGCTTAGGGACTCCGCACACAGATACGCAGTATTTT. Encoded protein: CASSLGTPHTDTQYF. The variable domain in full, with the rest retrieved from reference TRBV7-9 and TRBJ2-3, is DTGVSQNPRHKITKRGQNVTFRCDPISEHNRLYWYRQTLGQGPEFLTYFQNEAQLEKSRLLSDRFSAERPKGSFSTLEIQRTEQGDSAMYLCASSLGTPHTDTQYFGPGTRLTVL.

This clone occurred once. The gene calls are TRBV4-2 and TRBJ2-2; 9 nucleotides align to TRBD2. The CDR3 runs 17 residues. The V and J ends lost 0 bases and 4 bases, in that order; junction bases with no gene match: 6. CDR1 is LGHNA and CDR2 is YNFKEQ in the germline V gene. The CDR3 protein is CASSQDRLAGSTGELFF. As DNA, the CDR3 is TGTGCCAGCAGCCAAGATCGGCTAGCGGGAAGCACCGGGGAGCTGTTTTTT.